This T cell receptor beta chain came from a study of siplizumab effects on memory and regulatory T cells. The study, taken as a whole, reports: Sequences that were alloreactive and traceable to unstimulated CD4+ memory cells were significantly reduced by siplizumab.

Roughly 100,000 TCR templates underwent assay in each sample. Repertoires were generated with immunoSEQ multiplex PCR, while TCRdb's copy carries only in-frame clones and drops some. The table records about 100,000 clones, about 91% of them present only once. The CDR3 totals 11 residues. Germline V lookup: CDR1 DFQATT, CDR2 SNEGSKA (reference sequence). In regard to this clone: Its antigen is not identified.

Specimen: CD4+ T cells sorted from blood. The sequence came from a human donor in good health. Some clones in this sample may be carry-over from other donors' samples. The chain uses TRBV20-1 and TRBJ2-5; D unclear. The CDR3 coding sequence is TGCAGCATTCAAGGTGTAGAGACCCAGTACTTC. This gives the protein CSIQGVETQYF.